This T cell receptor (beta chain) was sequenced during a study of T cells in Graves' hyperthyroidism and ophthalmopathy (dated by TCRdb to 2018 to 2020). About the investigation overall: Peripheral blood samples were taken at initial diagnosis, before any treatment was given. The roughly 100 discovery patients were divided at random into training and test sets in a 7:3 ratio. Prospective prediction of ophthalmopathy was tested in an independent validation cohort consisting of some 20 hyperthyroidism patients and approximately 16 patients who later progressed to ophthalmopathy. TCR V-J signatures able to tell the groups apart were searched for in a discovery cohort of 100 patients, of whom over 40 had Graves' ophthalmopathy and roughly 58 had stable Graves' hyperthyroidism. In addition, the study compared T-cell repertoires in thyroid tissue and in blood from five or six Graves' hyperthyroidism patients. Following sampling, methimazole starting at 30 mg daily was given to hyperthyroidism patients, and high-dose intravenous methylprednisolone was given to ophthalmopathy patients. According to the paper, TCR Vbeta CDR3 sequencing was carried out on 120 to 150 peripheral blood samples, which came from approximately 41 ophthalmopathy, 75 or so hyperthyroidism and approximately 17 progressor patients.

A patient counted as having stable Graves' hyperthyroidism if no progression to ophthalmopathy occurred over 18 months of follow-up. Hyperthyroidism patients were newly diagnosed, had a disease duration of under 2 months, and were aged 18 to 65 years. Any patient with an uncontrolled infection, another autoimmune disease, pregnancy or lactation was excluded. Diagnoses relied on clinical symptoms, serum thyroxine and TRAb, thyroid ultrasound and orbital computed tomography. PBMCs were isolated from about 9 ml of fresh peripheral blood by Ficoll-Paque density gradient centrifugation. Total RNA was extracted with Trizol reagent, and quality was checked on an Agilent 2100 Bioanalyzer. The TCR beta CDR3 regions were amplified from RNA transcripts. The first round of RT-PCR for the TCR CDR3 was performed with the HTBI primer set and the Qiagen OneStep RT-PCR kit. The libraries were constructed in a second round of multiplex PCR and then size-selected and purified. Sequencing of the libraries was done on an Illumina HiSeq2000 using paired-end 100 bp reads. In the paper's pipeline: SOAPnuke was used to process the raw data, throwing out any read that contained adapters or uncalled bases, had a mean Phred below 15, or lacked an exact constant-primer or identifier match. High-quality paired reads were merged using COPE v1.2.5, and each unique nucleotide sequence was defined as a clonotype. MiTCR v1.1 was used to align clonotypes to the IMGT TRBV, TRBD and TRBJ reference segments. Analysis was restricted to V-J combinations with a frequency above 0.0001, which covered 98% to 99.2% of repertoires. The TCS score was defined as the ratio of F50 (clonal expansion) to E x V (chaos), calculated using BLOSUM62-based TCRdist between CDR3 peptides within each V-J. Welch's t-statistics and random forest reduced roughly 540 V-J features to about 13, which were used in a naive Bayes classifier (R e1071). Thyroid-blood repertoire similarity was quantified with the Morisita-Horn index. The public reads were reanalyzed by TCRdb: fastp trimming at Q25, MiXCR alignment, in-frame beta chains only. A single entry per CDR3 protein holds the most common genes and DNA from its merged rows. TCRdb's processing, not the study's, gives the V and J calls here. The table for this sample lists around 720,000 distinct CDR3 sequences; over 35% of them were counted only once. Around 30% of the sample is taken by the ten largest.

Beyond this particular receptor, the publication reports: In validation, progression to ophthalmopathy was predicted by the model with nearly 71% sensitivity and 72% to 85% specificity, a median of about 6.4 months before onset. A 13 V-J signature model separated ophthalmopathy from stable hyperthyroidism, with roughly 88% sensitivity and roughly 84% specificity in cross-validation and 80%/75% in testing. Most expanded thyroid clonotypes (frequency above 0.001) were also detected in blood, a finding suggesting that blood repertoires may reflect thyroid immune responses. No statistical method was used to set the sample size in advance, and investigators knew the group allocation.

The CDR3, cysteine through phenylalanine, is 15 amino acids long. Only the CDR3 region is kept as DNA, spanning 45 bases read in frame from base 1. Between the V and J ends, shortened by 5 bases and 2 bases respectively, the junction contains 13 bases. This clonotype was seen a handful of times. Its target antigen remains unknown. No much larger clonotype is one base removed from it; base qualities were not supplied. The sequence is built from TRBV12-3 or TRBV12-4 and TRBJ1-5; the D gene assignment is ambiguous. The sequence was obtained from a woman aged 35 to 49 with Graves' hyperthyroidism. What was sequenced was blood. The CDR3 reads CASSVTPRGNQPQHF. The DNA sequence reads TGTGCCAGCAGTGTTACTCCGAGGGGCAATCAGCCCCAGCATTTT.